A selection of T cell receptor beta chains follows, all from one sample in a study of cytomegalovirus exposure and HLA in healthy donors. Here immunoSEQ multiplex PCR was the method, and the copy in TCRdb shows in-frame clones only, minus some. The sample contains approximately 94,000 clones, around 80% of which appear only once. The sequencing input was PBMCs. These receptors were taken from a young man in good health and CMV-seropositive. CDR3s include the opening cysteine and the closing phenylalanine or tryptophan. D genes are given only for firm matches. Clone size is shown for a subset of rows, as once, few, many or a class of expanded clone.

j_call	d_call	v_call	clone_size	cdr3_aa	cdr3_nt
TRBJ2-1	TRBD2	TRBV19	.	CASIFHGRASNEQFF	TGTGCCAGTATTTTCCACGGGAGGGCCAGCAATGAGCAGTTCTTC
TRBJ2-7	TRBD2	TRBV28	once	CASSRSKTISGMGSYEQYF	TGTGCCAGCAGTCGCTCCAAGACCATTAGCGGGATGGGGTCCTACGAGCAGTACTTC
TRBJ2-1	TRBD2	TRBV6-4	.	CASSELAGAYNEQFF	TGTGCCAGCAGTGAACTAGCGGGAGCCTACAATGAGCAGTTCTTC
TRBJ2-7	TRBD2	TRBV7-3	.	CASSLAGGKYEQYF	TGTGCCAGCAGCTTAGCGGGAGGGAAATACGAGCAGTACTTC
TRBJ2-7	.	TRBV18	.	CASSPRGLSSYEQYF	TGTGCCAGCTCCCCCAGGGGCTTGAGCTCCTACGAGCAGTACTTC
TRBJ1-2	.	TRBV9	once	CASSAGRGISDGYTF	TGTGCCAGCAGCGCGGGGAGGGGCATATCGGATGGCTACACCTTC
TRBJ2-7	TRBD1	TRBV18	.	CASSPGQVGYEQYF	TGTGCCAGCTCACCGGGACAGGTGGGCTACGAGCAGTACTTC
TRBJ2-7	TRBD2	TRBV5-8	.	CASSLPSGRSPGEQYF	TGTGCCAGCAGCTTGCCTAGCGGGAGATCCCCGGGGGAGCAGTACTTC
TRBJ2-3	TRBD2	TRBV9	.	CASSVPSRTSVTDTQYF	TGTGCCAGCAGCGTTCCGTCCCGGACTAGCGTCACAGATACGCAGTATTTT
TRBJ1-2	TRBD1	TRBV9	.	CASSPLTGSYGYTF	TGTGCCAGCAGCCCCCTGACAGGGTCCTATGGCTACACCTTC
TRBJ1-5	.	TRBV6-1	.	CASSAAQPQHF	TGTGCCAGCAGCGCGGCTCAGCCCCAGCATTTT
TRBJ2-5	.	TRBV10-3	few	CAISENRGGGKTQYF	TGTGCCATCAGTGAGAACAGGGGGGGTGGAAAGACCCAGTACTTC
TRBJ1-2	TRBD1	TRBV6-1	.	CASNPGQGSFYGYTF	TGTGCCAGCAACCCCGGACAGGGGAGTTTCTATGGCTACACCTTC
TRBJ2-1	.	TRBV7-2	.	CASSFALSSRGEQFF	TGTGCCAGCAGCTTTGCACTTTCTAGTAGGGGTGAGCAGTTCTTC
TRBJ1-5	TRBD1	TRBV19	.	CASSMRNTGGNQPQHF	TGTGCCAGTAGTATGAGGAACACAGGGGGCAATCAGCCCCAGCATTTT
TRBJ1-5	.	TRBV27	.	CASSLSGYQPQHF	TGTGCCAGCAGTTTATCGGGCTATCAGCCCCAGCATTTT
TRBJ1-4	.	TRBV7-9	few	CASSLVGGLDEKLFF	TGTGCCAGCAGCTTAGTGGGGGGTTTGGATGAAAAACTGTTTTTT